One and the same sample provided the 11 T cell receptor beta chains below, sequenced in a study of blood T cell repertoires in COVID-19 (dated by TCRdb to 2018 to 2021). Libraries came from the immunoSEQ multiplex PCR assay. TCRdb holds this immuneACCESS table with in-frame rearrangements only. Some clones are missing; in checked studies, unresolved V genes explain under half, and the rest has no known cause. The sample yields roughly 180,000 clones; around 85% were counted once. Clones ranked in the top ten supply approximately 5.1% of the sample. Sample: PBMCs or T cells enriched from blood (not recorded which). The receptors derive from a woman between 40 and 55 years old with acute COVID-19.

CDR3 amino acids: CASSLGRSSGLQETQYF. DNA for the CDR3: TGCGCCAGCAGCTTGGGCCGTAGTAGCGGGCTTCAAGAGACCCAGTACTTC. The V and J genes are TRBV5-1 and TRBJ2-5, with 7 bases aligning to TRBD2. Germline V gene data show CDR1 as SGHRS and CDR2 as YFSETQ. This CDR3 contains 17 residues. V shed 0 bases and J 2 bases; nucleotides not matched to a gene: 10.

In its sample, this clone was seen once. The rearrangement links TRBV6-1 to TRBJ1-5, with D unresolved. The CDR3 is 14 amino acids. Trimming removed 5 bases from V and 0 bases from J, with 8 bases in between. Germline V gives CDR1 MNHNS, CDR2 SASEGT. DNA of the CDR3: TGTGCCAGCAGTCTTTCCTATAGCAATCAGCCCCAGCATTTT. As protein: CASSLSYSNQPQHF.

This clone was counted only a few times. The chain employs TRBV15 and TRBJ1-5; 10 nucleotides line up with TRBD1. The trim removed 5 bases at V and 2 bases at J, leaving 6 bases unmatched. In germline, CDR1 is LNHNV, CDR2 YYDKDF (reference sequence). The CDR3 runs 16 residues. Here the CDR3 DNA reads TGTGCCACCAGCTCCGGGACAGGGGAGGGCAATCAGCCCCAGCATTTT. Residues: CATSSGTGEGNQPQHF. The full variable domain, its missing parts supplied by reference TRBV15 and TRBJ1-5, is DAMVIQNPRYQVTQFGKPVTLSCSQTLNHNVMYWYQQKSSQAPKLLFHYYDKDFNNEADTPDNFQSRRPNTSFCFLDIRSPGLGDTAMYLCATSSGTGEGNQPQHFGDGTRLSIL.

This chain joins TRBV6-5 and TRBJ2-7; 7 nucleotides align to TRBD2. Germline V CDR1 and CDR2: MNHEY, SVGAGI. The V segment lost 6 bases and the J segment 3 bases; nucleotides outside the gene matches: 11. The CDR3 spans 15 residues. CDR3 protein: CASRAFLGGYYEQYF. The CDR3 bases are TGTGCCAGCAGAGCGTTCTTGGGGGGGTACTACGAGCAGTACTTC.

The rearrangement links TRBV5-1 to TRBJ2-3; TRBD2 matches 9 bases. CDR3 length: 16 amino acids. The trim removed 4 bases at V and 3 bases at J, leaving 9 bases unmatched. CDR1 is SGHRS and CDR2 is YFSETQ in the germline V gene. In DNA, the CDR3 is TGCGCCAGCAGCCCGGAAGGGGCGGGAGGGACAGATACGCAGTATTTT. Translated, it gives CASSPEGAGGTDTQYF.

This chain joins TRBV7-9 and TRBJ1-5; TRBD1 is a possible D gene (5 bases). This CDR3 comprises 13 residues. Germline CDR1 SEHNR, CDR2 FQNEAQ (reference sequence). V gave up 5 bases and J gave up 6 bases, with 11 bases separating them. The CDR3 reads CASSADRGQPQHF. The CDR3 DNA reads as TGTGCCAGCAGCGCCGACAGAGGTCAGCCCCAGCATTTT.

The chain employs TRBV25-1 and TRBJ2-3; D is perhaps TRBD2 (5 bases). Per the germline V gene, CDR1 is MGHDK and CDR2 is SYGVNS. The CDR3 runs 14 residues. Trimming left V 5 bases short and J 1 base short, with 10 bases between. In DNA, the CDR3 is TGTGCCAGCAGTCGGATTAGCGGCACAGATACGCAGTATTTT. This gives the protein CASSRISGTDTQYF.

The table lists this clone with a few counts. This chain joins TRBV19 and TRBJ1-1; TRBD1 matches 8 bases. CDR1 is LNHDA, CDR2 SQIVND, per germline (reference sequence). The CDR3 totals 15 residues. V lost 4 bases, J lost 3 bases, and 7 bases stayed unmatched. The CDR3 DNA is TGTGCCAGTAGTAGCACAGGGGGTTGGGACACTGAAGCTTTCTTT. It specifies CASSSTGGWDTEAFF.

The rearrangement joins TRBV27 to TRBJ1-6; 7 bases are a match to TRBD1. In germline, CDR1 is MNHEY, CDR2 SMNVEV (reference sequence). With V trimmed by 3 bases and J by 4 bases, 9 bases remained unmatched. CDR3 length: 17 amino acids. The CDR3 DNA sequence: TGTGCCAGCAGTTTCCTGAGGTCAGGGGGGTATAATTCACCCCTCCACTTT. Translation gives CASSFLRSGGYNSPLHF.

DNA for the CDR3: TGTGCCTGGAGTAACCTAGCTACCGAGACCCAGTACTTC. It translates to CAWSNLATETQYF. The V call is TRBV30, the J call TRBJ2-5, with D maybe TRBD2 (5 bases). Trimming stripped 2 bases from V and 5 bases from J, with 12 bases between. This CDR3 has 13 amino acids. Germline CDR1 GTSNPN, CDR2 SVGIG (reference sequence).

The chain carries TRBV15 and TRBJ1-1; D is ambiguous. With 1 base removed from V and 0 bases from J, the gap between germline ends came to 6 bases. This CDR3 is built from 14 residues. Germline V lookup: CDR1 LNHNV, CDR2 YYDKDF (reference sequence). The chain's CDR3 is CATSRVRVNTEAFF. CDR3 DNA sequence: TGTGCCACCAGCAGAGTACGCGTGAACACTGAAGCTTTCTTT.